These 4 T cell receptor beta chains originate from one sample sequenced in a study of shared clonotypes between healthy human individuals. Method: immunoSEQ multiplex PCR; TCRdb's copy keeps in-frame clones and lacks some. The profile shows some 1 million clones, around 74% of them singletons. The sequencing input was memory CD4+ T cells sorted from blood. Subset given: CD45RA-negative fraction. The receptor set was obtained from a man younger than 30 in good health.

This clone was seen only a few times. The chain links TRBV6-6 to TRBJ2-7, with TRBD2 identical over 11 bases. Germline lookup yields CDR1 MNHNY and CDR2 SVGAGI (reference sequence). Germline trimming cut 3 bases from V and 8 bases from J; bases unmatched to any gene: 9. The CDR3 consists of 15 residues. CDR3 protein: CASSYGASGGTKQYF. The CDR3 region has the DNA TGTGCCAGCAGTTATGGGGCTAGCGGGGGGACTAAGCAGTACTTC.

Only a few counts were recorded for this clone. The V and J genes are TRBV27 and TRBJ2-1; a weak D match, TRBD2 (5 bases). The CDR3 consists of 15 residues. Germline CDR1 reads MNHEY; CDR2 reads SMNVEV (reference sequence). V lost 5 bases and J 5 bases, leaving 16 bases between the germline ends. CDR3 in DNA: TGTGCCAGCAGTGCCCCCCGGGGTGGCCACAATGAGCAGTTCTTC. Its protein is CASSAPRGGHNEQFF.

The CDR3, as DNA: TGTGCCACCAGCAGAGATCCTGGCTCCTACAATGAGCAGTTCTTC. Translated: CATSRDPGSYNEQFF. V is TRBV15 and J is TRBJ2-1, with D uncertain. CDR1 is LNHNV, CDR2 YYDKDF, per germline (reference sequence). V was clipped by 0 bases and J by 0 bases, with 6 bases between them. The CDR3 sequence is 15 residues long.

The gene calls are TRBV28 and TRBJ2-7; 9 bases align to TRBD1. Germline values: CDR1 MDHEN, CDR2 SYDVKM. Trimming took 9 bases from V and 1 from J; bases not matched to a gene: 4. CDR3 length: 13 residues. CDR3 protein: CASTTGGSYEQYF. For the CDR3, the DNA is TGTGCCAGTACGACAGGGGGTTCCTACGAGCAGTACTTC.